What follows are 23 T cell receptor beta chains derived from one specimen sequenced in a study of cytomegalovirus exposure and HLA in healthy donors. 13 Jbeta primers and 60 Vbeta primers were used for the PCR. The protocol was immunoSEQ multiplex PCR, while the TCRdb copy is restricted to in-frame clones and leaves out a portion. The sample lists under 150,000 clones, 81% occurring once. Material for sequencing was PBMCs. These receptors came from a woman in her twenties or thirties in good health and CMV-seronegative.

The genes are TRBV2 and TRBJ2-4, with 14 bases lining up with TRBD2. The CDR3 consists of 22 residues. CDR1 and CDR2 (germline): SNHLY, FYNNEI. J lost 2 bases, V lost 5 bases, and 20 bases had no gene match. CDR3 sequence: CASSRATLTGLAGVSSKNIQYF. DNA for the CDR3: TGTGCCAGCAGTCGGGCCACTCTGACGGGACTAGCGGGAGTATCATCCAAAAACATTCAGTACTTC.

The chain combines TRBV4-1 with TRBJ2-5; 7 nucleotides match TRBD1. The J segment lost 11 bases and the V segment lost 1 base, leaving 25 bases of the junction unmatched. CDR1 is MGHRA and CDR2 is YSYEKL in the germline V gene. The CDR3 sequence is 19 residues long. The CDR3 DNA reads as TGCGCCAGCAGCCAAGGCTCGGCGGCCCTAGGGGGCGTCGGGGTCTCTCAGTACTTC. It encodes CASSQGSAALGGVGVSQYF.

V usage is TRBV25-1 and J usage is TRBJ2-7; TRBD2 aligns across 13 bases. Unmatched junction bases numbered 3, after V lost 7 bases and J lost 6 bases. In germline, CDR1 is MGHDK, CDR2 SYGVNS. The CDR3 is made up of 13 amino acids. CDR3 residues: CASTRLAGGEQYF. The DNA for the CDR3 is TGTGCCAGCACCCGACTAGCGGGAGGCGAGCAGTACTTC.

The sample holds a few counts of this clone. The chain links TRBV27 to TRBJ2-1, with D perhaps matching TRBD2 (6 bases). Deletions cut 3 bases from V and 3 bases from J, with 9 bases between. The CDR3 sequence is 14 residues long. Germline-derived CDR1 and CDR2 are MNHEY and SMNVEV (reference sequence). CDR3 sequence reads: CASSLGLLYNEQFF. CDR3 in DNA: TGTGCCAGCAGTTTGGGACTCCTCTACAATGAGCAGTTCTTC.

DNA for the CDR3: TGTGCCAGCAGTCGGAGGGTAGGGGGGGGATACAATGAGCAGTTCTTC. It is translated as CASSRRVGGGYNEQFF. The chain has TRBV28 and TRBJ2-1; D might be TRBD2 (7 bases). The germline V gene has CDR1 MDHEN and CDR2 SYDVKM. CDR3 length: 16 residues. The V gene lost 5 bases and the J gene lost 4 bases, with 18 bases spanning the gap.

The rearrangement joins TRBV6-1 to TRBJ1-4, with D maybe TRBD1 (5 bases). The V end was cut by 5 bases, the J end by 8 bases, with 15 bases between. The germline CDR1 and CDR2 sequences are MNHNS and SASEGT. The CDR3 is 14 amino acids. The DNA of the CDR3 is TGTGCCAGCAGTAAACGGGGGGTAGTGGAAAAACTGTTTTTT. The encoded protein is CASSKRGVVEKLFF.

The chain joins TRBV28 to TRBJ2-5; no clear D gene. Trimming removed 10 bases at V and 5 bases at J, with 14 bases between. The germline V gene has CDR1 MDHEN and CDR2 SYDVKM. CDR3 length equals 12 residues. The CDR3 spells CATLTSPETQYF. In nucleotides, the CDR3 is TGTGCCACCTTGACTTCCCCGGAGACCCAGTACTTC.

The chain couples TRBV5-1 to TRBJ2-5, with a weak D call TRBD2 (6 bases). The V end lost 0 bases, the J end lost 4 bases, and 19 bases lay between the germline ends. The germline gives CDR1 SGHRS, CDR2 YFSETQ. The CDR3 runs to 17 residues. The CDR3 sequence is CASSLATRWRERETQYF. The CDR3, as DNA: TGCGCCAGCAGCTTGGCCACCCGATGGAGGGAGAGAGAGACCCAGTACTTC. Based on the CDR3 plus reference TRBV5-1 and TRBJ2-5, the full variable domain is KAGVTQTPRYLIKTRGQQVTLSCSPISGHRSVSWYQQTPGQGLQFLFEYFSETQRNKGNFPGRFSGRQFSNSRSEMNVSTLELGDSALYLCASSLATRWRERETQYFGPGTRLLVL.

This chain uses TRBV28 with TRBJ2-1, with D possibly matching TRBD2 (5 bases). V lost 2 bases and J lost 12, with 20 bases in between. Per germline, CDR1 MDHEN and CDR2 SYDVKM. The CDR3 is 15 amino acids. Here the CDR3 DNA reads TGTGCCAGCAGTTTAGCCGGGTCTAGCAGCTTTTCGCAGTTCTTC. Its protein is CASSLAGSSSFSQFF.

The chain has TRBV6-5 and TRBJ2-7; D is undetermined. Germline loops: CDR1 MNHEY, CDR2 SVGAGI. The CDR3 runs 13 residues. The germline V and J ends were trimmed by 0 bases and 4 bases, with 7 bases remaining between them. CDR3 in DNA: TGTGCCAGCAGTTACTCGAAACAGTACGAGCAGTACTTC. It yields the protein CASSYSKQYEQYF.

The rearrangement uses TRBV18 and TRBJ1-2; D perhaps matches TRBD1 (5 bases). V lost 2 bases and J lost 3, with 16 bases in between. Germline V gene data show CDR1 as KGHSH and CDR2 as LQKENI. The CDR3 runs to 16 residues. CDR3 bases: TGTGCCAGCTCACCAGGCGAGGCGGGGGTAGACTATGGCTACACCTTC. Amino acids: CASSPGEAGVDYGYTF.

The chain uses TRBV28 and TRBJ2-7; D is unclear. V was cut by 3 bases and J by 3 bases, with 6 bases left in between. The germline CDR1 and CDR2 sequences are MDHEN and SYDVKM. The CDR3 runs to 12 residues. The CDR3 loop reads CASSFPRYEQYF. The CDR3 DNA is TGTGCCAGCAGTTTCCCCCGCTACGAGCAGTACTTC.

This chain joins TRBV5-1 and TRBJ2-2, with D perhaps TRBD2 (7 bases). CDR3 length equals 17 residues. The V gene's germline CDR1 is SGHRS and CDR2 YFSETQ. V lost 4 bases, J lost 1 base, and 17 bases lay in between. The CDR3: CASSTGTGGLNTGELFF. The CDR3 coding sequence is TGCGCCAGCAGCACAGGGACGGGGGGTTTGAACACCGGGGAGCTGTTTTTT.

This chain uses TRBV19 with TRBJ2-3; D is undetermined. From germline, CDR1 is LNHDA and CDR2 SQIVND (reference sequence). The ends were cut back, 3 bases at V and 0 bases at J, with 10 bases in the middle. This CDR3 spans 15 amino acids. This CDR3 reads CASSILQDSTDTQYF. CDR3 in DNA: TGTGCCAGTAGTATCCTCCAGGATAGCACAGATACGCAGTATTTT. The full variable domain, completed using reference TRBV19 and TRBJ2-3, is DGGITQSPKYLFRKEGQNVTLSCEQNLNHDAMYWYRQDPGQGLRLIYYSQIVNDFQKGDIAEGYSVSREKKESFPLTVTSAQKNPTAFYLCASSILQDSTDTQYFGPGTRLTVL.

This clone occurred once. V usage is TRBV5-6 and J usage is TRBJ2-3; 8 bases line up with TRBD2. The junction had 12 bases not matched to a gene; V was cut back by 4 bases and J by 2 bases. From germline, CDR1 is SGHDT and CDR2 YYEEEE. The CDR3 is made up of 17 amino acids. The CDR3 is CASSPGGAGAFTDTQYF. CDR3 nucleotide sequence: TGTGCCAGCAGCCCGGGGGGAGCGGGAGCTTTCACAGATACGCAGTATTTT.

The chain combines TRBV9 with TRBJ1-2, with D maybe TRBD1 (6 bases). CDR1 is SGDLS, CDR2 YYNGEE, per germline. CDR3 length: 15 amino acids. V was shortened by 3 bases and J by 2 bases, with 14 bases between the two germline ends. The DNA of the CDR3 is TGTGCCAGCAGCGAGCAAGGGGGGGGAAACTATGGCTACACCTTC. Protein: CASSEQGGGNYGYTF.

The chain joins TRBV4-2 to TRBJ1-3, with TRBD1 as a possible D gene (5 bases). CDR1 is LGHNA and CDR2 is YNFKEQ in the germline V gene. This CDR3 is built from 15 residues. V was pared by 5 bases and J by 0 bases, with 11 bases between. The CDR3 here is CASSSDRNSGNTIYF. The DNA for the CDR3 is TGTGCCAGCAGCTCAGACAGAAACTCTGGAAACACCATATATTTT.

The DNA of the CDR3 is TGTGCCAGCAACGAGCGGGTGGGAGGCCGCCATGAGCAGTTCTTC. Translated, it gives CASNERVGGRHEQFF. J is TRBJ2-1 and V is TRBV6-1, with D maybe TRBD2 (6 bases). CDR3 size: 15 residues. V was shortened by 7 bases and J by 8 bases, with 21 bases between the two germline ends. Germline V lookup: CDR1 MNHNS, CDR2 SASEGT.

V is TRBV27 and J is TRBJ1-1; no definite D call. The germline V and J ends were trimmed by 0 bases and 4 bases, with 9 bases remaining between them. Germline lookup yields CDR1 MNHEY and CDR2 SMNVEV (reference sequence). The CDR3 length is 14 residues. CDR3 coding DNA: TGTGCCAGCAGTTTATCCCCGAGTGGCACTGAAGCTTTCTTT. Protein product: CASSLSPSGTEAFF.

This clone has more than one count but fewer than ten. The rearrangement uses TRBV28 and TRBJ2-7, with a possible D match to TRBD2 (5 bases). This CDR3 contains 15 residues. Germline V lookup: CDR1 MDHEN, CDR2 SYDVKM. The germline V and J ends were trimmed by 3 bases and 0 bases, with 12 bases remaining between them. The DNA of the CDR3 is TGTGCCAGCAGTTTTGGCGGGTTTAGCTCCTACGAGCAGTACTTC. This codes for CASSFGGFSSYEQYF.

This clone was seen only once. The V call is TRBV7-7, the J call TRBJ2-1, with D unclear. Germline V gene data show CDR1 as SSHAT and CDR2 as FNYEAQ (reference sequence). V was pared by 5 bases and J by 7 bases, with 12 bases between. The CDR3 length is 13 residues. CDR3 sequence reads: CASSPSPFNEQFF. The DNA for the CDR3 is TGTGCCAGCAGCCCCTCCCCTTTTAATGAGCAGTTCTTC. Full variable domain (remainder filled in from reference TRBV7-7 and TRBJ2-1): GAGVSQSPRYKVTKRGQDVTLRCDPISSHATLYWYQQALGQGPEFLTYFNYEAQPDKSGLPSDRFSAERPEGSISTLTIQRTEQRDSAMYRCASSPSPFNEQFFGPGTRLTVL.

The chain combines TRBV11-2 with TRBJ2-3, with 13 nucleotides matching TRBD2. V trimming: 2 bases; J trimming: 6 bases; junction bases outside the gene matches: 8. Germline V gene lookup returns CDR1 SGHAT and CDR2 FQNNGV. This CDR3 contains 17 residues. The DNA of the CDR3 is TGTGCCAGCAGCTTAAAACTAGCGGGAGGGCCTCGGGATACGCAGTATTTT. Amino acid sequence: CASSLKLAGGPRDTQYF.

The CDR3 is CASSDGTGGDQPQHF. The CDR3 nucleotides read TGCGCCAGCAGCGACGGGACAGGGGGGGACCAGCCCCAGCATTTT. The chain carries TRBV5-1 and TRBJ1-5, with 11 bases matching TRBD1. This CDR3 is 15 amino acids long. From germline, CDR1 is SGHRS and CDR2 YFSETQ. V shed 4 bases, J shed 7 bases, and the junction held 7 bases outside the gene matches.